This T cell receptor (beta chain) was observed in a study of blood T cells in healthy people across ages. This clonotype was detected many times. With 0 bases removed from V and 5 bases from J, the gap between germline ends came to 11 bases. CDR1 DFQATT and CDR2 SNEGSKA come from the germline V gene (reference sequence). The length of the CDR3 is 14 residues. Primers used in a second PCR of about 6 to 11 cycles were a sample-barcoded 5' primer and a J-beta primer mix. A single record per CDR3 protein comes from TCRdb applying MiXCR to the 5' RACE reads. Altogether some 900,000 distinct CDR3 sequences are present, under 35% being singletons, with the ten largest covering roughly a sixth.

The rearrangement joins TRBV20-1 to TRBJ1-5; D not certain. Material for sequencing was blood. This receptor was taken from an elderly woman in good health. For the CDR3, the DNA is TGCAGTGCTAGAGATGGGTTGGGAGATCAGCCCCAGCATTTT. Encoded protein: CSARDGLGDQPQHF.